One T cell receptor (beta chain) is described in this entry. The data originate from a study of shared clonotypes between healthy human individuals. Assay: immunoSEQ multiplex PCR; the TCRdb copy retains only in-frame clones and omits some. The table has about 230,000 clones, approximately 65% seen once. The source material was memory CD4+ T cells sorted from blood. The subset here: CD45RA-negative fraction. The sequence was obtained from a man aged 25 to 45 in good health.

The CDR3 spells CASSSVAGTGIRGGEQFF. DNA for the CDR3: TGTGCCAGCAGCTCGGTGGCCGGGACAGGGATTAGGGGCGGCGAGCAGTTCTTC. The genes are TRBV7-9 and TRBJ2-1; 9 bases agree with TRBD1. Germline lookup yields CDR1 SEHNR and CDR2 FQNEAQ (reference sequence). J was trimmed by 10 bases and V by 4 bases; bases with no gene match: 20. The CDR3 has 18 amino acids. The whole variable domain, filled in from reference TRBV7-9 and TRBJ2-1, reads DTGVSQNPRHKITKRGQNVTFRCDPISEHNRLYWYRQTLGQGPEFLTYFQNEAQLEKSRLLSDRFSAERPKGSFSTLEIQRTEQGDSAMYLCASSSVAGTGIRGGEQFFGPGTRLTVL.